This TCR beta chain was recovered during a study of CD8 T cells in ankylosing spondylitis. TCRdb independently ran MiXCR on the 5' RACE reads; one entry per CDR3 protein. The sample carries around 770,000 distinct CDR3 sequences, 19% recorded once. Study observations and caveats: One TCR beta motif, made up of roughly 8 highly homologous variants, appeared characteristic of ankylosing spondylitis blood.

A few counts support this clonotype. Its antigen is not identified. The receptor comes from a male donor with ankylosing spondylitis. Input material: blood, either unsorted or a sorted T cell fraction (not recorded which).

The CDR3 protein is CSVAATTNEKLFF. CDR3 bases: TGCAGCGTTGCCGCTACCACTAATGAAAAACTGTTTTTT. V is TRBV29-1 and J is TRBJ1-4; D gene uncertain. V was trimmed by 4 bases and J by 2 bases, leaving 8 bases between them. The CDR3 extends over 13 amino acids. CDR1 and CDR2 from the germline V gene are SQVTM and ANQGSEA.